The subject of this entry is one T cell receptor (beta chain). Its antigen is as yet unknown. Assay: immunoSEQ multiplex PCR; the TCRdb copy retains only in-frame clones and omits some. Among about 32,000 clones listed, 82% were seen once. This specimen belongs to a study of a mutant IDH1 vaccine in newly diagnosed glioma. About the study: With temozolomide cycles, or 4-6 weeks after radiotherapy alone, vaccination was started.

The CDR3 loop spans 18 amino acids. The junction had 12 bases not matched to a gene; V was cut back by 1 base and J by 4 bases. Germline CDR1 SNHLY, CDR2 FYNNEI. The time point denotes: week 35, safety follow-up. Each vaccine dose was 300 ug of mutant IDH1 20-mer peptide, with topical imiquimod. Sequenced here: PBMCs, sampled from a glioma patient whose treatment included an IDH1 peptide vaccine. The origin of this receptor is a woman aged 18-35 years with glioma. V is TRBV2 and J is TRBJ2-7; 11 bases are a match to TRBD2. The CDR3 region is CASSEDGTSGPLGYEQYF. In nucleotides, the CDR3 is TGTGCCAGCAGTGAAGACGGGACTAGCGGACCCCTCGGGTACGAGCAGTACTTC.